The clone carrying this T cell receptor (beta chain) has just one count. These data originate in a study of PD-L1 blockade in urothelial cancer. The wider study: Every 3 weeks, patients received intravenous atezolizumab 1,200 mg, beginning 2014. Blood samples had a median of around 150,000 T cells.

The time point is: pretreatment peripheral blood. All patients handed over anywhere from 1 to 8 samples, pretreatment and on-treatment. The CDR3 totals 17 residues. Germline values: CDR1 MDHEN, CDR2 SYDVKM. The ends lost 1 base at V and 2 bases at J; junction bases unmatched: 8. TCRdb keeps only in-frame clones here, not all; method: immunoSEQ multiplex PCR. The top ten hold roughly 15% of the sample, which has tens of thousands of clones, roughly 80% seen once. The sample consisted of PBMCs, taken around atezolizumab (anti-PD-L1) treatment. This clonotype originated in a man older than 75 with urothelial cancer. J is TRBJ2-1 and V is TRBV28; 7 nucleotides agree with TRBD1. The CDR3 DNA is TGTGCCAGCAGTTTATCTACGAGACAGGGCACCTACAATGAGCAGTTCTTC. Protein product: CASSLSTRQGTYNEQFF.